Ten or more counts support the clone carrying this T cell receptor (beta chain). This entry is derived from a study of T cells in Graves' hyperthyroidism and ophthalmopathy. Researchers took RNA transcripts and amplified the TCR beta CDR3 regions from them. Initially, a first-round RT-PCR of the TCR CDR3 employed the HTBI primer set. TCRdb passed the multiplex PCR reads through MiXCR, listing each CDR3 protein once. Of 450,000 to 700,000 distinct CDR3 sequences in the sample, roughly 46% were seen once. Germline CDR1 SGHTA, CDR2 FQGNSA. The CDR3 covers 14 residues. Trimming left V 4 bases short and J 10 bases short, with 14 bases between.

The chain joins TRBV7-2 to TRBJ1-6, with D perhaps matching TRBD1 (6 bases). This clonotype originated in a woman younger than 30 with Graves' hyperthyroidism. Sequenced material: peripheral blood or thyroid tissue (not recorded which). The CDR3 DNA reads as TGTGCCAGCAGCTCGCAGCTAAGGGGGTCACCCCTCCACTTT. Translating it yields CASSSQLRGSPLHF. The full variable domain, rest sourced from reference TRBV7-2 and TRBJ1-6, is GAGVSQSPSNKVTEKGKDVELRCDPISGHTALYWYRQSLGQGLEFLIYFQGNSAPDKSGLPSDRFSAERTGGSVSTLTIQRTQQEDSAVYLCASSSQLRGSPLHFGNGTRLTVT.